Following are 13 T cell receptor beta chains from one sample sequenced in a study of blood T cell repertoires in COVID-19. This table comes from immunoSEQ multiplex PCR, and its TCRdb copy is limited to in-frame clones, with some not included. The repertoire includes 200,000 to 250,000 clones, 85% to 90% of them detected once, and 5% to 6.5% sits in the top ten. Sequences were obtained from peripheral blood. The receptors come from a man at least 80 years old with acute or convalescent COVID-19.

V is TRBV6-1 and J is TRBJ1-2; tentative D call: TRBD1 (5 bases). Trimming took 1 base from V and 13 from J, leaving 19 bases between them. Germline V gene sequence: CDR1 MNHNS, CDR2 SASEGT. There are 14 residues in the CDR3. CDR3 in amino acids: CASSEVRQSGGSTF. CDR3 sequence (DNA): TGTGCCAGCAGTGAAGTTCGACAGTCTGGCGGATCCACCTTC.

The chain has TRBV27 and TRBJ2-1; 15 bases fit TRBD2. CDR1 is MNHEY, CDR2 SMNVEV, per germline (reference sequence). With V trimmed by 4 bases and J by 5 bases, 6 bases remained unmatched. The CDR3 runs 17 residues. The CDR3 reads CASSWGLAGGLDNEQFF. The CDR3 DNA reads TGTGCCAGCAGTTGGGGACTAGCGGGAGGCCTCGACAATGAGCAGTTCTTC.

This clone has a single count. The chain links TRBV6-5 to TRBJ1-2; D is ambiguous. The CDR3 has 14 amino acids. Trimming took 5 bases from V and 6 from J, leaving 16 bases between them. Looked up from germline, CDR1 is MNHEY and CDR2 is SVGAGI. This CDR3 is CASSPGDLMHGYTF. CDR3 DNA sequence: TGTGCCAGCAGTCCCGGGGATTTGATGCATGGCTACACCTTC.

The rearrangement uses TRBV18 and TRBJ2-7; 9 nucleotides agree with TRBD2. The ends lost 4 bases at V and 6 bases at J; junction bases unmatched: 7. Looked up from germline, CDR1 is KGHSH and CDR2 is LQKENI. The CDR3 has 14 amino acids. This CDR3 reads CASSRGLASPEQYF. The CDR3 region has the DNA TGTGCCAGCTCACGGGGACTAGCTTCCCCCGAGCAGTACTTC.

V usage is TRBV5-1 and J usage is TRBJ1-3, with D unclear. The CDR3 has 14 amino acids. CDR1 is SGHRS and CDR2 is YFSETQ in the germline V gene. V shed 3 bases and J shed 4 bases, with 11 bases lying between them. In DNA, the CDR3 is TGCGCCAGCAGCTCGGGAAGTGAGGGAAACACCATATATTTT. Amino acid sequence: CASSSGSEGNTIYF. Full variable domain (remainder filled in from reference TRBV5-1 and TRBJ1-3): KAGVTQTPRYLIKTRGQQVTLSCSPISGHRSVSWYQQTPGQGLQFLFEYFSETQRNKGNFPGRFSGRQFSNSRSEMNVSTLELGDSALYLCASSSGSEGNTIYFGEGSWLTVV.

This chain links TRBV7-2 with TRBJ2-1; TRBD1 matches 10 bases. The CDR3 has 15 amino acids. Germline V gene lookup returns CDR1 SGHTA and CDR2 FQGNSA. J was trimmed by 10 bases and V by 3 bases; bases with no gene match: 9. CDR3 residues: CASSLRGQGRWEQFF. The CDR3 DNA follows: TGTGCCAGCAGCTTGAGGGGACAGGGGCGATGGGAGCAGTTCTTC. Based on the CDR3 plus reference TRBV7-2 and TRBJ2-1, the full variable domain is GAGVSQSPSNKVTEKGKDVELRCDPISGHTALYWYRQSLGQGLEFLIYFQGNSAPDKSGLPSDRFSAERTGGSVSTLTIQRTQQEDSAVYLCASSLRGQGRWEQFFGPGTRLTVL.

The rearrangement links TRBV5-1 to TRBJ2-1; 9 nucleotides match TRBD2. In germline, CDR1 is SGHRS, CDR2 YFSETQ. The CDR3 is 17 residues long. V lost 0 bases to trimming and J lost 4 bases; unmatched junction nucleotides: 8. The CDR3 DNA reads as TGCGCCAGCAGCTTGGGGAGTAGCGGGAGAGCGTACAATGAGCAGTTCTTC. The encoded protein is CASSLGSSGRAYNEQFF.

The V gene is TRBV2, the J gene TRBJ2-7; TRBD1 might be the D (5 bases). Per germline, CDR1 SNHLY and CDR2 FYNNEI. The CDR3 extends over 14 amino acids. V was shortened by 7 bases and J by 3 bases, with 16 bases between the two germline ends. CDR3 coding DNA: TGTGCCAGCACGGCCGAGGTAGGGGTCTACGAGCAGTACGTC. Encoded protein: CASTAEVGVYEQYV.

The chain joins TRBV20-1 to TRBJ2-3, with 7 bases matching TRBD2. This CDR3 is built from 15 residues. CDR1 and CDR2 (germline): DFQATT, SNEGSKA (reference sequence). J lost 6 bases, V lost 3 bases, and 12 bases had no gene match. CDR3 amino acids: CSASGLAGAGDTQYF. The CDR3 bases are TGCAGTGCTAGTGGACTCGCGGGAGCAGGGGATACGCAGTATTTT.

This chain joins TRBV6-5 and TRBJ2-1, with 10 bases fitting TRBD1. Germline V gives CDR1 MNHEY, CDR2 SVGAGI. V was pared by 7 bases and J by 7 bases, with 4 bases of the junction left unmatched. The CDR3 is made up of 13 amino acids. The CDR3: CASTWDRGNEQFF. CDR3 nucleotide sequence: TGTGCCAGCACCTGGGACAGGGGTAATGAGCAGTTCTTC.

The chain combines TRBV27 with TRBJ1-1; D perhaps matches TRBD1 (6 bases). Germline V CDR1 and CDR2: MNHEY, SMNVEV (reference sequence). V lost 6 bases, J lost 4 bases, and 18 bases lay in between. CDR3 length: 15 residues. In nucleotides, the CDR3 is TGTGCCAGCAGCAATCTTCTGGGGGGGCGCACTGAAGCTTTCTTT. Residues: CASSNLLGGRTEAFF.

The chain has TRBV24-1 and TRBJ2-1, with 7 bases lining up with TRBD1. The V gene's germline CDR1 is KGHDR and CDR2 SFDVKD. CDR3 length: 14 residues. V shed 9 bases, J shed 7 bases, and the junction held 11 bases outside the gene matches. This chain's CDR3 is CATGRGLLWNEQFF. The CDR3 DNA is TGTGCCACCGGAAGGGGGCTACTTTGGAATGAGCAGTTCTTC.

The gene calls are TRBV28 and TRBJ2-7; perhaps TRBD1 as D (6 bases). CDR1 and CDR2 (germline): MDHEN, SYDVKM. CDR3 length: 15 residues. The V end was cut by 5 bases, the J end by 2 bases, with 16 bases between. The CDR3 DNA reads TGTGCCAGCAGTCGCCCCGGGACAACTACCTACGAGCAGTACTTC. Translation: CASSRPGTTTYEQYF.